Following are 18 T cell receptor beta chains from one sample sequenced in a study of T cells in Graves' hyperthyroidism and ophthalmopathy. RNA transcripts provided the source from which TCR beta CDR3 regions were amplified. An initial round of RT-PCR targeting the TCR CDR3 relied on the HTBI primer set. Via MiXCR, TCRdb re-called the multiplex PCR reads, giving one row per CDR3 protein. This sample carries hundreds of thousands of distinct CDR3 sequences, approximately 15% of them seen once, and the ten largest clones take 20% to 25%. Sequences were obtained from blood. Receptor source: a woman in her twenties or thirties with Graves' hyperthyroidism.

As to this clonotype: The junction departs from germline at one end; a sequencing error may be responsible. The chain couples TRBV14 to TRBJ2-3; 7 nucleotides match TRBD2. The germline gives CDR1 SGHDN, CDR2 FVKESK. The CDR3 is 13 residues long. CDR3 loop: CAGSLRGADTQYF. DNA of the CDR3: TGTGCCGGCAGCCTCCGGGGGGCAGATACGCAGTATTTT.

At least ten counts were recorded for this clonotype. The chain joins TRBV6-2 or TRBV6-3 to TRBJ2-1; D may be TRBD2 (5 bases). This CDR3 comprises 15 residues. The V and J ends lost 6 bases and 4 bases respectively, with 16 bases between them. Germline lookup yields CDR1 MNHEY and CDR2 SVGEGT. The CDR3 region has the DNA TGTGCCAGCAGACCCCTAGCTCCTCCATACAATGAGCAGTTCTTC. This codes for CASRPLAPPYNEQFF.

The CDR3 loop is CASSISAGLTGELFF. Written as DNA, the CDR3 is TGTGCCAGTAGTATCTCAGCGGGACTCACCGGGGAGCTGTTTTTT. This chain uses TRBV19 with TRBJ2-2; TRBD2 matches 7 bases. CDR1 is LNHDA and CDR2 is SQIVND in the germline V gene (reference sequence). The CDR3 length is 15 residues. Losses at the gene ends were 3 bases for V and 4 bases for J; bases not matched to a gene: 5. Complete variable domain (other parts from reference TRBV19 and TRBJ2-2): DGGITQSPKYLFRKEGQNVTLSCEQNLNHDAMYWYRQDPGQGLRLIYYSQIVNDFQKGDIAEGYSVSREKKESFPLTVTSAQKNPTAFYLCASSISAGLTGELFFGEGSRLTVL.

This clonotype was observed a few times. J is TRBJ2-1 and V is TRBV7-2; 12 nucleotides match TRBD2. The V and J ends lost 3 bases and 7 bases, in that order; junction bases with no gene match: 10. CDR1 is SGHTA and CDR2 is FQGNSA in the germline V gene. The CDR3 runs to 17 residues. CDR3 residues: CASSFHLGTSGRNEQFF. In DNA form, the CDR3 reads TGTGCCAGCAGCTTTCACCTAGGGACTAGCGGGCGGAATGAGCAGTTCTTC.

This CDR3 is CASSGTDSYEQYF. CDR3 nucleotides: TGCGCCAGCAGCGGAACGGACTCCTACGAGCAGTACTTC. The chain links TRBV5-1 to TRBJ2-7; D not resolved. CDR3 size: 13 residues. Germline values: CDR1 SGHRS, CDR2 YFSETQ. V was pared by 4 bases and J by 0 bases, with 8 bases between. The full variable domain, with the rest looked up from reference TRBV5-1 and TRBJ2-7, is KAGVTQTPRYLIKTRGQQVTLSCSPISGHRSVSWYQQTPGQGLQFLFEYFSETQRNKGNFPGRFSGRQFSNSRSEMNVSTLELGDSALYLCASSGTDSYEQYFGPGTRLTVT.

This clonotype showed up many times. The chain couples TRBV19 to TRBJ2-7, with D hard to call. V lost 3 bases, J lost 2 bases, and 5 bases lay in between. The CDR3 spans 12 residues. The germline gives CDR1 LNHDA, CDR2 SQIVND (reference sequence). The CDR3 coding sequence is TGTGCCAGTAGTATCCGGCCCTACGAGCAGTACTTC. It specifies CASSIRPYEQYF.

In this sample, this clonotype turned up a few times. Possible read error: a much larger clone is one base away. CDR3 bases: TGTGCCAGCAGTGAACCGCCCGGTGGAAGCAATCAGCCCCGGCATTTT. Protein: CASSEPPGGSNQPRHF. The rearrangement uses TRBV2 and TRBJ1-5; D uncertain. This CDR3 region has 16 residues. CDR1 SNHLY and CDR2 FYNNEI come from the germline V gene. Full variable domain (missing parts from reference TRBV2 and TRBJ1-5): EPEVTQTPSHQVTQMGQEVILRCVPISNHLYFYWYRQILGQKVEFLVSFYNNEISEKSEIFDDQFSVERPDGSNFTLKIRSTKLEDSAMYFCASSEPPGGSNQPRHFGDGTRLSIL.

In its sample, this clonotype was seen many times. The chain joins TRBV11-2 to TRBJ2-7; D call uncertain. Germline V gives CDR1 SGHAT, CDR2 FQNNGV. Trimming cost V 2 bases and J 3 bases, with 8 bases left between them. The CDR3 covers 13 residues. The CDR3 region is CASSLTRSYEQYF. Here the CDR3 DNA reads TGTGCCAGCAGCTTAACTCGCAGCTACGAGCAGTACTTC.

This clonotype was recorded many times. The chain employs TRBV19 and TRBJ1-2; D perhaps matches TRBD1 (5 bases). V lost 4 bases and J 4 bases, leaving 16 bases between the germline ends. CDR3 size: 15 residues. The V gene's germline CDR1 is LNHDA and CDR2 SQIVND (reference sequence). In DNA, the CDR3 is TGTGCCAGTAGTACCCAGGTTGGGGGAGGCTATGGCTACACCTTC. Translating it yields CASSTQVGGGYGYTF.

The V and J genes are TRBV10-3 and TRBJ2-7; D unclear. Germline assignment: CDR1 ENHRY and CDR2 SYGVKD. The ends were cut back, 6 bases at V and 3 bases at J, with 9 bases in the middle. This CDR3 spans 12 amino acids. CDR3 residues: CAISPTDYEQYF. In DNA form, the CDR3 reads TGTGCCATCAGCCCGACTGACTACGAGCAGTACTTC.

At least ten counts were recorded for this clonotype. CDR3 in amino acids: CAWTPPANSGNTIYF. The CDR3 nucleotides read TGTGCCTGGACCCCGCCAGCCAACTCTGGAAACACCATATATTTT. This chain connects TRBV30 to TRBJ1-3; D gene unclear. The CDR3 length is 15 residues. Germline CDR1 is GTSNPN and CDR2 is SVGIG (reference sequence). V lost 4 bases to trimming and J lost 0 bases, with 13 bases between them.

The J gene is TRBJ1-5, the V gene TRBV19, with D possibly TRBD1 on 6 matching bases. Germline loops: CDR1 LNHDA, CDR2 SQIVND (reference sequence). V lost 0 bases, J lost 6 bases, and 15 bases lay in between. The CDR3 is 16 amino acids. The chain's CDR3 is CASSIDRTGTPQPQHF. CDR3 in DNA: TGTGCCAGTAGTATAGATAGAACAGGGACCCCTCAGCCCCAGCATTTT.

The chain has TRBV19 and TRBJ2-3, with a possible D match to TRBD2 (6 bases). Trimming shortened V by 9 bases and J by 3 bases, and 13 bases separated the two germline ends. CDR1 and CDR2 from the germline V gene are LNHDA and SQIVND (reference sequence). There are 13 residues in the CDR3. In DNA form, the CDR3 reads TGTGCCAGCACTCCGGGGGTTACAGATACGCAGTATTTT. Protein product: CASTPGVTDTQYF.

V usage is TRBV3-1 and J usage is TRBJ2-5; D tentatively reads TRBD1 or TRBD2 (5 bases each). The CDR3 has 13 amino acids. V was cut by 3 bases and J by 14 bases, with 19 bases left in between. CDR1 is LGHDT, CDR2 YNNKEL, per germline (reference sequence). The CDR3 loop is CASSHRTGTDIYF. DNA for the CDR3: TGTGCCAGCAGCCACCGGACCGGGACGGACATTTACTTC.

This chain uses TRBV24-1 with TRBJ2-6; D is unclear. The CDR3 runs 13 residues. From germline, CDR1 is KGHDR and CDR2 SFDVKD. Between the trimmed V and J ends, which lost 1 base and 11 bases, there was a span of 8 bases. As DNA, the CDR3 is TGTGCCACCAGTGATTTCGCAGAGCACGTCCTGACTTTC. Translated, it gives CATSDFAEHVLTF.

This clonotype was seen a few times. The chain is built from TRBV18 and TRBJ2-5; D not certain. With 3 bases removed from V and 3 bases from J, the gap between germline ends came to 8 bases. In germline, CDR1 is KGHSH, CDR2 LQKENI. This CDR3 comprises 13 residues. This CDR3 reads CASSPGSKETQYF. As DNA, the CDR3 is TGTGCCAGCTCACCGGGATCAAAAGAGACCCAGTACTTC.

This sequence joins TRBV9 and TRBJ1-6; TRBD1 agrees at 9 bases. CDR3 size: 15 residues. Germline-derived CDR1 and CDR2 are SGDLS and YYNGEE. J lost 7 bases, V lost 0 bases, and 2 bases had no gene match. Written as DNA, the CDR3 is TGTGCCAGCAGCGTAGCGGGACAGGGAAATTCACCCCTCCACTTT. This sequence encodes CASSVAGQGNSPLHF.

The table lists this clonotype with many counts. V usage is TRBV12-3 or TRBV12-4 and J usage is TRBJ2-7, with D unclear. The CDR3 is 13 amino acids. Trimming shortened V by 5 bases and J by 2 bases, and 10 bases separated the two germline ends. The CDR3 loop reads CASSPNTPYEQYF. The CDR3 nucleotides are TGTGCCAGCAGTCCAAACACACCCTACGAGCAGTACTTC.